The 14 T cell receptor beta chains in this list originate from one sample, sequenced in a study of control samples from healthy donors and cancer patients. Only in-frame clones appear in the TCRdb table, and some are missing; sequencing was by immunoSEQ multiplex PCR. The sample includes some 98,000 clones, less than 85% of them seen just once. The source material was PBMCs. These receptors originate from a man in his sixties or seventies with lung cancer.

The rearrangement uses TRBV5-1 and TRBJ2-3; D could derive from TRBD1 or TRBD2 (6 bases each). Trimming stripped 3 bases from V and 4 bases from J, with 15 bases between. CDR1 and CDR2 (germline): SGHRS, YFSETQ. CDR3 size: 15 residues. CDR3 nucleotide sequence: TGCGCCAGCAGCTGGACTTCGGGGGCCGCAGATACGCAGTATTTT. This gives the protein CASSWTSGAADTQYF.

The CDR3 sequence: CASSVTIAGEETQYF. As DNA, the CDR3 is TGTGCCAGCAGCGTTACGATAGCGGGGGAAGAGACCCAGTACTTC. The J gene is TRBJ2-5, the V gene TRBV9, with 9 bases lining up with TRBD2. The CDR3 covers 15 residues. Unmatched junction bases numbered 5, after V lost 2 bases and J lost 3 bases. CDR1 is SGDLS, CDR2 YYNGEE, per germline.

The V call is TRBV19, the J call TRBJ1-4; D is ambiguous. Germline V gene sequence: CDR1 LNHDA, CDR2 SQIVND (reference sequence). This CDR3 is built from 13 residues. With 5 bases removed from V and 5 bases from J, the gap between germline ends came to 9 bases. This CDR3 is CASSRSQNEKLFF. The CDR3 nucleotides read TGTGCCAGTAGTCGCAGTCAGAATGAAAAACTGTTTTTT.

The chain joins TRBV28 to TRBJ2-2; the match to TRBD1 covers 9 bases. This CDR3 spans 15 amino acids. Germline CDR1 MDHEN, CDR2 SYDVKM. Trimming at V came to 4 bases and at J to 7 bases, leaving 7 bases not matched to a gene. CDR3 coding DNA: TGTGCCAGCAGTTCCTGGACAGGGGTCAACGGGGAGCTGTTTTTT. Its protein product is CASSSWTGVNGELFF. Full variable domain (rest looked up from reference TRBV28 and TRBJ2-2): DVKVTQSSRYLVKRTGEKVFLECVQDMDHENMFWYRQDPGLGLRLIYFSYDVKMKEKGDIPEGYSVSREKKERFSLILESASTNQTSMYLCASSSWTGVNGELFFGEGSRLTVL.

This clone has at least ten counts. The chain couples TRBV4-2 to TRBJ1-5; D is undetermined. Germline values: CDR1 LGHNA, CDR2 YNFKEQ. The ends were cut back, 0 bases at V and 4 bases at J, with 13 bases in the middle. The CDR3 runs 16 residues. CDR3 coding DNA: TGTGCCAGCAGCCAAGATGCAGGAGTTCGAAATCAGCCCCAGCATTTT. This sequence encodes CASSQDAGVRNQPQHF.

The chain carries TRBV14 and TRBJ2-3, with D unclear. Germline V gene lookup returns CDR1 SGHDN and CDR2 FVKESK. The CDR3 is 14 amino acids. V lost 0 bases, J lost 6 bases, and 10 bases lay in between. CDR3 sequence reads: CASSQESYRDTQYF. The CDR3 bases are TGTGCCAGCAGCCAAGAATCCTATCGCGATACGCAGTATTTT.

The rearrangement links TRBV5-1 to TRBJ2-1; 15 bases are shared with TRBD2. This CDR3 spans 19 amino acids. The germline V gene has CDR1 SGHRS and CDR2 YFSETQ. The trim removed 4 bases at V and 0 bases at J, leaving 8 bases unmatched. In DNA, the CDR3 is TGCGCCAGCAGCACGGGACTAGCGGGGGGCTTAAGCTCCTACAATGAGCAGTTCTTC. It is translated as CASSTGLAGGLSSYNEQFF.

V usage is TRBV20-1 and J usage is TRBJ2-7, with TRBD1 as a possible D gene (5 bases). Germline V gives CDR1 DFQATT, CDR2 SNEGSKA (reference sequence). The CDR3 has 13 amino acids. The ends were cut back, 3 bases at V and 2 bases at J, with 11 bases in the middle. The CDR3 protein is CSASAGITYEQYF. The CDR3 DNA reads TGCAGTGCTAGTGCAGGGATCACCTACGAGCAGTACTTC.

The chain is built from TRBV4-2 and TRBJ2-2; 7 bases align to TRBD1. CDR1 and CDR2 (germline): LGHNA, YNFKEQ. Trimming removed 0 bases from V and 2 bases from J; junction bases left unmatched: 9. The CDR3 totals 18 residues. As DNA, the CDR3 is TGTGCCAGCAGCCAAGATCGACGAGACAGGGAAAACACCGGGGAGCTGTTTTTT. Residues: CASSQDRRDRENTGELFF.

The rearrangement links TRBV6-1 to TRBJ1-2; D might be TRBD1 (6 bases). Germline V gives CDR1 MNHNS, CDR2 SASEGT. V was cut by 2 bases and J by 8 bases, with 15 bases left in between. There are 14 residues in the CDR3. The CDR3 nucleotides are TGTGCCAGCAGTGAAAGGACAGACTACGGGGGCTACACCTTC. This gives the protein CASSERTDYGGYTF.

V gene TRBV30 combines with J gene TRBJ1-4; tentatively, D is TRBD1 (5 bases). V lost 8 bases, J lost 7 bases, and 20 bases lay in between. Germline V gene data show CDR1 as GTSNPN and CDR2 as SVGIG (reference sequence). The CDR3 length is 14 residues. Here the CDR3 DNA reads TGTGCCGGGACCAGGAGCCAGGGAGGTGAAAAACTGTTTTTT. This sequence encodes CAGTRSQGGEKLFF.

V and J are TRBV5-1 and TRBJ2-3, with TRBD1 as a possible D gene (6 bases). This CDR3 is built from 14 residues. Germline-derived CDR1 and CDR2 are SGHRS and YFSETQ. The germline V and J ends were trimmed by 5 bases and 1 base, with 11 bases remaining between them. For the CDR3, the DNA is TGCGCCAGCAGGACAGGCACCGGCACAGATACGCAGTATTTT. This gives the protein CASRTGTGTDTQYF.

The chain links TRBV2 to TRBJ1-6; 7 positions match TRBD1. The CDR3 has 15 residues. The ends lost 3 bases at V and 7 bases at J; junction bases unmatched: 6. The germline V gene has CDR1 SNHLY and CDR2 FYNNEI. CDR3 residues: CASSESGTANSPLHF. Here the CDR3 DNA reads TGTGCCAGCAGTGAGAGCGGGACAGCGAATTCACCCCTCCACTTT. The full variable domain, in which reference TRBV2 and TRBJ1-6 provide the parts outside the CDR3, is EPEVTQTPSHQVTQMGQEVILRCVPISNHLYFYWYRQILGQKVEFLVSFYNNEISEKSEIFDDQFSVERPDGSNFTLKIRSTKLEDSAMYFCASSESGTANSPLHFGNGTRLTVT.

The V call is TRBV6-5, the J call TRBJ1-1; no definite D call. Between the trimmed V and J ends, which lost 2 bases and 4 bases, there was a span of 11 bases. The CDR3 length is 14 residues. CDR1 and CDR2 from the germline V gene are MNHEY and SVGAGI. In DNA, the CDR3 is TGTGCCAGCAGTTACCTAGGCCTGGGCACTGAAGCTTTCTTT. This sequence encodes CASSYLGLGTEAFF.